A selection of T cell receptor beta chains follows, all from one sample in a study of T cell responses to AZD1222 COVID-19 vaccine. TCRdb keeps only in-frame clones here, not all; method: immunoSEQ multiplex PCR. Of around 130,000 clones in the sample, 80% to 95% are singletons; the top ten hold approximately 3.4%. Sample: peripheral blood, taken on day 0 of AZD1222 vaccination. These receptors came from an adult in good health. Both conserved end residues are part of each CDR3. Fields, in order: V gene, clone size, J gene, D gene, CDR3 protein, CDR3 DNA. The D gene is left open where the match is weak. Clone sizes are given selectively: once, few, many, or a class where the clone is expanded.

>TRBV4-1|NA|TRBJ2-3|TRBD2
CASSQVLARSTDTQYF
TGCGCCAGCAGCCAAGTACTAGCGAGGAGCACAGATACGCAGTATTTT
>TRBV19|NA|TRBJ2-1|NA
CASSNDRRNEQFF
TGTGCCAGTAGTAATGACAGGAGAAATGAGCAGTTCTTC
>TRBV30|NA|TRBJ1-1|NA
CAWSVGSNTEAFF
TGTGCCTGGAGTGTTGGGTCGAACACTGAAGCTTTCTTT
>TRBV28|NA|TRBJ1-5|TRBD1
CASVYRGPWGGSNQPQHF
TGTGCCAGCGTATACAGGGGGCCGTGGGGTGGTAGCAATCAGCCCCAGCATTTT
>TRBV9|NA|TRBJ2-2|NA
CASSVAGGELFF
TGTGCCAGCAGCGTAGCGGGCGGGGAGCTGTTTTTT
>TRBV28|NA|TRBJ1-2|TRBD1
CASSPADRGYGYTF
TGTGCCAGCAGTCCGGCGGACAGGGGATATGGCTACACCTTC
>TRBV6-2/TRBV6-3|NA|TRBJ2-2|NA
CASSLISGELFF
TGTGCCAGCAGCCTGATTTCGGGGGAGCTGTTTTTT
>TRBV4-2|NA|TRBJ2-2|NA
CASSPRSGTGELFF
TGTGCCAGCAGTCCCCGGTCGGGCACCGGGGAGCTGTTTTTT
>TRBV27|few|TRBJ1-2|NA
CASSFFGETLEGGGYTF
TGTGCCAGCAGTTTTTTCGGGGAGACCCTTGAAGGTGGTGGCTACACCTTC
>TRBV6-1|NA|TRBJ1-1|NA
CASSEVAREAFF
TGTGCCAGCAGTGAAGTGGCCAGGGAAGCTTTCTTT
>TRBV27|NA|TRBJ1-2|NA
CASSLSISGNYGYTF
TGTGCCAGCAGTTTATCGATTTCCGGGAACTATGGCTACACCTTC
>TRBV6-5|NA|TRBJ1-1|NA
CASSYIRGEAFF
TGTGCCAGCAGTTACATCAGAGGGGAGGCTTTCTTT
>TRBV7-6|NA|TRBJ1-5|NA
CASSLERNQPQHF
TGTGCCAGCAGCTTAGAACGTAATCAGCCCCAGCATTTT
>TRBV19|NA|TRBJ1-5|NA
CASSIESGVSNQPQHF
TGTGCCAGTAGTATCGAGTCTGGGGTTAGCAATCAGCCCCAGCATTTT
>TRBV4-1|NA|TRBJ2-1|TRBD2
CASSQRTSGSFNEQFF
TGCGCCAGCAGCCAGAGGACTAGCGGGAGTTTCAATGAGCAGTTCTTC
>TRBV19|NA|TRBJ2-3|TRBD1
CASRDRGTDTQYF
TGTGCCAGCCGGGACAGGGGAACAGATACGCAGTATTTT
>TRBV19|NA|TRBJ1-5|NA
CASSIEEGLYSNQPQHF
TGTGCCAGTAGTATAGAGGAGGGCCTCTATAGCAATCAGCCCCAGCATTTT
>TRBV14|NA|TRBJ1-2|NA
CASSQENAGLKVTF
TGTGCCAGCAGCCAAGAAAACGCCGGGTTGAAGGTCACCTTC
>TRBV6-5|NA|TRBJ2-5|NA
CASRSLEETQYF
TGTGCCAGCCGGAGTCTCGAAGAGACCCAGTACTTC
>TRBV11-2|NA|TRBJ1-2|NA
CASSLEGNYGYTF
TGTGCCAGCAGCTTGGAGGGCAACTATGGCTACACCTTC
>TRBV5-1|NA|TRBJ2-1|TRBD1
CASSPGTGGMHEQFF
TGCGCCAGCAGCCCCGGGACAGGGGGTATGCATGAGCAGTTCTTC
>TRBV7-9|NA|TRBJ1-3|NA
CASSLGTSGNTIYF
TGTGCCAGCAGCTTAGGGACAAGTGGAAACACCATATATTTT
>TRBV4-2|NA|TRBJ2-3|NA
CASSQPSRVDTQYF
TGTGCCAGCAGCCAACCCTCTAGGGTGGATACGCAGTATTTT
>TRBV3-1/TRBV3-2|NA|TRBJ2-1|TRBD2
CASSQDGREGLGNEQFF
TGTGCCAGCAGCCAAGATGGGAGGGAGGGCCTCGGTAATGAGCAGTTCTTC
>TRBV4-1|NA|TRBJ1-2|NA
CASSQIAGDPYGYTF
TGCGCCAGCAGCCAAATTGCAGGGGATCCCTATGGCTACACCTTC
>TRBV4-3|once|TRBJ1-2|NA
CASSQVEGAEDGYTF
TGCGCCAGCAGCCAAGTGGAAGGGGCAGAGGATGGCTACACCTTC
>TRBV5-4|NA|TRBJ2-7|NA
CASSTVRQGGEQYF
TGTGCCAGCAGCACGGTTAGACAGGGAGGCGAGCAGTACTTC